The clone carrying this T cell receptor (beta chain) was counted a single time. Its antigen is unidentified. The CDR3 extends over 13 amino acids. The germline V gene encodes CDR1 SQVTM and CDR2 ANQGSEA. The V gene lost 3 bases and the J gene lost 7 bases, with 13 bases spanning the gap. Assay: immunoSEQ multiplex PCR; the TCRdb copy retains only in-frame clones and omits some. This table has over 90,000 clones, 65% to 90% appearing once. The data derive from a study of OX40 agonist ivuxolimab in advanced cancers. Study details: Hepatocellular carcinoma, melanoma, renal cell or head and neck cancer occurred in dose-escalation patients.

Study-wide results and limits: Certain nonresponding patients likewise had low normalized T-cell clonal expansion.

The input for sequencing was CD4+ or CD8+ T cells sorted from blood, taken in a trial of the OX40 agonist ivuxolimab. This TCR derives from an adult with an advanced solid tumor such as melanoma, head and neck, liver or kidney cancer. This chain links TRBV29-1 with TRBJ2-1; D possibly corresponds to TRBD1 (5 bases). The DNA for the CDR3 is TGCAGCGTTGAGGGGCAGGTATGGAATGAGCAGTTCTTC. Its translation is CSVEGQVWNEQFF.